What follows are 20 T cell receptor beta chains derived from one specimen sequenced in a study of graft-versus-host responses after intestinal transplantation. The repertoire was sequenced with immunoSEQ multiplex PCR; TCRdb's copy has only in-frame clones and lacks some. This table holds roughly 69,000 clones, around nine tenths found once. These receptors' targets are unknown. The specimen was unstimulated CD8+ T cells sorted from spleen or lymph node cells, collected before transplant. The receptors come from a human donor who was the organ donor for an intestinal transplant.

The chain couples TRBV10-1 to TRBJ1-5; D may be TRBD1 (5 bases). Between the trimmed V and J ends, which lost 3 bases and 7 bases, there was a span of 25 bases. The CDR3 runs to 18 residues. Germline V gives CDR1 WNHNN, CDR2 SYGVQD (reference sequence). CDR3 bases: TGCGCCAGCAGTGACAGGGCGTCTCGGGGGACGGGGGGGCAGCCCCAGCATTTT. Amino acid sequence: CASSDRASRGTGGQPQHF.

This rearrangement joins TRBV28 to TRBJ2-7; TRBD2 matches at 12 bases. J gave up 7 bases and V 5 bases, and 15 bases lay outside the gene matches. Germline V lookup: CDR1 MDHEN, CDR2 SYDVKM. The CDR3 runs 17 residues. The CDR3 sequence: CASSATSGSTPKSEQYF. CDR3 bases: TGTGCCAGCAGTGCGACTAGCGGGAGTACACCCAAAAGTGAGCAGTACTTC.

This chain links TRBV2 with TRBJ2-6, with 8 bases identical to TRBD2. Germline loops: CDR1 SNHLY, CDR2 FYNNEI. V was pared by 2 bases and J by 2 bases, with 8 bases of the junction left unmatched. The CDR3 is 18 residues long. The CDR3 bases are TGTGCCAGCAGTGAACTGGTCGGGAGGGGCGCTGGGGCCAACGTCCTGACTTTC. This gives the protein CASSELVGRGAGANVLTF.

Written as DNA, the CDR3 is TGCGCCAGCAAGGATTCCCCAGGAAACCAGCATTTT. Translated, it gives CASKDSPGNQHF. V is TRBV10-1 and J is TRBJ1-5; D unclear. V was clipped by 7 bases and J by 12 bases, with 16 bases between them. CDR1 and CDR2 (germline): WNHNN, SYGVQD (reference sequence). This CDR3 region has 12 residues.

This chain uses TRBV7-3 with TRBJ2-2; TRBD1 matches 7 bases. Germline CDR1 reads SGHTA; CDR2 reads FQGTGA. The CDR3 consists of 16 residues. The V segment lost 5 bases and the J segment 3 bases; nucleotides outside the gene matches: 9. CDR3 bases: TGTGCCAGCAGCCCAGACCAGGGGGTGCACACCGGGGAGCTGTTTTTT. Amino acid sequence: CASSPDQGVHTGELFF.

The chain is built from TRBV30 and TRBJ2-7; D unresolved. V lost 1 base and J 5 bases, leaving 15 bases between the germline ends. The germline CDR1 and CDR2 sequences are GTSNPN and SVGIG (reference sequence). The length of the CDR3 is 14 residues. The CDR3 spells CAWSDSSLANEQYF. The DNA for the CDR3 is TGTGCCTGGAGTGACTCTTCTTTAGCAAACGAGCAGTACTTC.

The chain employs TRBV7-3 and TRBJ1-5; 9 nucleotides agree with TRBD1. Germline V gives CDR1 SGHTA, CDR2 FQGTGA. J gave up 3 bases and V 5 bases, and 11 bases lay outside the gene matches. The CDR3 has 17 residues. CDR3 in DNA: TGTGCCAGCAGCAGAAAGACAGGGGGGGGGATCAATCAGCCCCAGCATTTT. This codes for CASSRKTGGGINQPQHF.

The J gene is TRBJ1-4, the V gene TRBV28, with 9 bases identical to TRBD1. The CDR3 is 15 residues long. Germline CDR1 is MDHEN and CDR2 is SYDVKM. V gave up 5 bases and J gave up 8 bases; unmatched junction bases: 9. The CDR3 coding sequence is TGTGCCAGCAGTGCAAGGGACAGGGAGAAAGAAAAACTGTTTTTT. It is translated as CASSARDREKEKLFF.

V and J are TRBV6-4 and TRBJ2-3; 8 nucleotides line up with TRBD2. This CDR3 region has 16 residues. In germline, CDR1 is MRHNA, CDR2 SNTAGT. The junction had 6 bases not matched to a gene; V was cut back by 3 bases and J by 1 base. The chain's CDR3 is CASSEFQTSGTDTQYF. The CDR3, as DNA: TGTGCCAGCAGTGAATTTCAGACTAGCGGCACAGATACGCAGTATTTT.

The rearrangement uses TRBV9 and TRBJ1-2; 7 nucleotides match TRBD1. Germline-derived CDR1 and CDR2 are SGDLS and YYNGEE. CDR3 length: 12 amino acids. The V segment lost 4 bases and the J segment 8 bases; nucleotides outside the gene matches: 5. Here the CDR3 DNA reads TGTGCCAGCAGCAAGGGGGCTTCCGGCTACACCTTC. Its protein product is CASSKGASGYTF.

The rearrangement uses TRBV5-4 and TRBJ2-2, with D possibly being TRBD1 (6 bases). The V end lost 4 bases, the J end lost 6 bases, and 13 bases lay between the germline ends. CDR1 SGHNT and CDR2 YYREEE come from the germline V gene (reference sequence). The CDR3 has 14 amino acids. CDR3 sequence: CASSPGVGAGELFF. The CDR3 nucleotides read TGTGCCAGCAGCCCAGGGGTCGGGGCCGGGGAGCTGTTTTTT.

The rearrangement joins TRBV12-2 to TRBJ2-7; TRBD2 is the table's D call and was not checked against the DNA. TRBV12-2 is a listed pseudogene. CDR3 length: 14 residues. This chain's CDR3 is CASRLSPGIPQQYF. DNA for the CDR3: TGTGCAAGTCGCTTAAGTCCCGGGATCCCACAGCAGTACTTC.

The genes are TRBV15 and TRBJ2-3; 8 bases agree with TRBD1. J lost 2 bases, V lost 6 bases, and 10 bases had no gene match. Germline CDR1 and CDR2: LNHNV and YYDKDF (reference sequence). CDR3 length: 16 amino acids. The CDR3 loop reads CATRSQGGAPTDTQYF. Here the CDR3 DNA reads TGTGCCACCAGGTCACAGGGGGGCGCTCCCACAGATACGCAGTATTTT.

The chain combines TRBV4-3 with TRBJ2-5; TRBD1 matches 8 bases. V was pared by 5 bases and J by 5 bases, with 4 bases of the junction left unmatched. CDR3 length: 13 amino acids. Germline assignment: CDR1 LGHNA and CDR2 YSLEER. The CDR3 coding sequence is TGCGCCAGCAGCTCGGACAGGGCGGAGACCCAGTACTTC. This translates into CASSSDRAETQYF.

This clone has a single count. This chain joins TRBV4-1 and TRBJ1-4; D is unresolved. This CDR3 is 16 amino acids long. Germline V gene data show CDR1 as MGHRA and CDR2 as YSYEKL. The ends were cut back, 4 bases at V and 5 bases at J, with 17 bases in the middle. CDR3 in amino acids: CASSLLTESPNEKLFF. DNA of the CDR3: TGCGCCAGCAGCCTTCTCACTGAGAGCCCCAATGAAAAACTGTTTTTT.

CDR3 coding DNA: TGTGCCAGCCGGAGGCGTAACACTGAAGCTTTCTTT. It encodes CASRRRNTEAFF. This chain uses TRBV21-1 with TRBJ1-1. TRBV21-1 is flagged as a pseudogene. This CDR3 region has 12 residues.

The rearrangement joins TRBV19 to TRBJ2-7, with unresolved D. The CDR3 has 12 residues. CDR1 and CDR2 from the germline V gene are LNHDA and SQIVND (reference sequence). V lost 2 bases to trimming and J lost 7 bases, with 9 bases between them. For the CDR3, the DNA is TGTGCCAGTAGTATAAACAGTGAGGAGCAGTACTTC. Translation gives CASSINSEEQYF.

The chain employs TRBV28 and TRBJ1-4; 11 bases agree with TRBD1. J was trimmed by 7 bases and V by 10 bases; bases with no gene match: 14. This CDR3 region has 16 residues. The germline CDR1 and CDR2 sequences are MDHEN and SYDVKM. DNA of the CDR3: TGTGCCATCGGACAGGGGGCAAGAAGTGGAGGTGAAAAACTGTTTTTT. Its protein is CAIGQGARSGGEKLFF.

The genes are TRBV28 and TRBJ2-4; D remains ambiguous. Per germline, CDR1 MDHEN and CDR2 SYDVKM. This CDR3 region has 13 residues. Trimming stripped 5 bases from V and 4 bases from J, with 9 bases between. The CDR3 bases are TGTGCCAGCAGTCCAGTTCAGAAAAACATTCAGTACTTC. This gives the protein CASSPVQKNIQYF. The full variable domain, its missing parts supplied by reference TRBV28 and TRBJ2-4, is DVKVTQSSRYLVKRTGEKVFLECVQDMDHENMFWYRQDPGLGLRLIYFSYDVKMKEKGDIPEGYSVSREKKERFSLILESASTNQTSMYLCASSPVQKNIQYFGAGTRLSVL.

The CDR3 is CASNSGSANYGYTF. DNA for the CDR3: TGTGCCAGCAATTCAGGGTCCGCTAACTATGGCTACACCTTC. This chain connects TRBV28 to TRBJ1-2, with a possible D match to TRBD1 (5 bases). This CDR3 spans 14 amino acids. Trimming took off 7 bases at V and 0 bases at J, with 12 bases between the two ends. Germline V gives CDR1 MDHEN, CDR2 SYDVKM.